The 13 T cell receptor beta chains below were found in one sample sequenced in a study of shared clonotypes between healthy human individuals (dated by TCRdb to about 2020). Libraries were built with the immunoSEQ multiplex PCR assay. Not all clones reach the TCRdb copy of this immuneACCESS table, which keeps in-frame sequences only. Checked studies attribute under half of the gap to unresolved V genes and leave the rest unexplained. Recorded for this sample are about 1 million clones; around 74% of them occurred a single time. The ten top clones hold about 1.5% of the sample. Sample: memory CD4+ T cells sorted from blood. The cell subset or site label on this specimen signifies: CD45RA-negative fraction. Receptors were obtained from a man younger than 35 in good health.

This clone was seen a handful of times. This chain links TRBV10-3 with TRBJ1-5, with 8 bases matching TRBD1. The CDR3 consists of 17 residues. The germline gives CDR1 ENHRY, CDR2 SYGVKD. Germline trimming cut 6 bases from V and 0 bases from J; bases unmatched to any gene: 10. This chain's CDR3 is CAISGGTGAFSNQPQHF. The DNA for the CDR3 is TGTGCCATCAGCGGCGGGACAGGAGCTTTTAGCAATCAGCCCCAGCATTTT.

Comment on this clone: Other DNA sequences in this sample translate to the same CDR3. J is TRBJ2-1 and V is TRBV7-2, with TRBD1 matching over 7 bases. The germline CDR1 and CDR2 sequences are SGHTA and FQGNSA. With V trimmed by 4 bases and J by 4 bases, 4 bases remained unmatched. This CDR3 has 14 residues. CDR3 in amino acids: CASSSGQSYNEQFF. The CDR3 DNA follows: TGTGCCAGCAGCTCGGGACAGTCTTACAATGAGCAGTTCTTC.

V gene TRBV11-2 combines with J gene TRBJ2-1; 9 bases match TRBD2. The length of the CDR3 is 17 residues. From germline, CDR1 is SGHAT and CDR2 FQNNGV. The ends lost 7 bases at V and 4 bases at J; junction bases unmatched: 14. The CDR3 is CASTLGGGLAGYNEQFF. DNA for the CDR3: TGTGCCAGCACCCTGGGGGGGGGACTAGCAGGTTACAATGAGCAGTTCTTC.

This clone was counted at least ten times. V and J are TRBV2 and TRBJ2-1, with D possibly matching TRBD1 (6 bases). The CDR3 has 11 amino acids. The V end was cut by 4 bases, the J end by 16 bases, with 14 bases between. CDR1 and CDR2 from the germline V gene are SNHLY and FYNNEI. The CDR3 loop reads CASSAQGQFFF. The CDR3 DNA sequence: TGTGCCAGCAGTGCTCAGGGGCAGTTTTTCTTC.

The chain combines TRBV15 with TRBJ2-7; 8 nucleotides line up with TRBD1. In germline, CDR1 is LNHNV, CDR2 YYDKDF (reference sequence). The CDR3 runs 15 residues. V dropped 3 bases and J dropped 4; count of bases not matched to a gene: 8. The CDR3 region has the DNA TGTGCCACCAGCAGGACCGGGACAGGTATTTACGAGCAGTACTTC. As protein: CATSRTGTGIYEQYF.

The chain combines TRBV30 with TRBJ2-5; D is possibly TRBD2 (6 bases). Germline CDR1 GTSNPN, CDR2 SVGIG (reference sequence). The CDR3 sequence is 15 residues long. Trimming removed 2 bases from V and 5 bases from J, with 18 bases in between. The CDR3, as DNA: TGTGCCTGGAGTAGACGCGGGACTTCGTGGGAGACCCAGTACTTC. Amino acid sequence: CAWSRRGTSWETQYF.

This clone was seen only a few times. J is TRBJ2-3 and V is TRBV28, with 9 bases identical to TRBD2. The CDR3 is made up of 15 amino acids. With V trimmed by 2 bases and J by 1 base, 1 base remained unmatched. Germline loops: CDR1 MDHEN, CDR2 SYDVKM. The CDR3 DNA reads TGTGCCAGCAGTTTAGCTAGCGGGGGCACAGATACGCAGTATTTT. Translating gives CASSLASGGTDTQYF.

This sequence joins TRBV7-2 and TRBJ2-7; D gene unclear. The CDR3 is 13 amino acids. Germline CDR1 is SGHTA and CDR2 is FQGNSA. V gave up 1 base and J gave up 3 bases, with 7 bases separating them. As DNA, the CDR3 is TGTGCCAGCAGCTTAGGGGTTCTCTACGAGCAGTACTTC. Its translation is CASSLGVLYEQYF.

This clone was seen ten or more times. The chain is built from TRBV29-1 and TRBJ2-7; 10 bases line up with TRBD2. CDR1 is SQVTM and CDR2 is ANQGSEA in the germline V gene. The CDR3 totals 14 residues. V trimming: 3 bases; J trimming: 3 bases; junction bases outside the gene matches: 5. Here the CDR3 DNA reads TGCAGCGTTGACGGGTTAGCGGGAGGCTACGAGCAGTACTTC. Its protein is CSVDGLAGGYEQYF.

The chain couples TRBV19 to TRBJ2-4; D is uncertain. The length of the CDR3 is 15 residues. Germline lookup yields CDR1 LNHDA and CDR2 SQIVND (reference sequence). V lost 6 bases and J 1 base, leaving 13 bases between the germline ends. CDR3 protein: CASSPFTLAKNIQYF. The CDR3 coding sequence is TGTGCCAGTAGCCCGTTCACTTTGGCCAAAAACATTCAGTACTTC.

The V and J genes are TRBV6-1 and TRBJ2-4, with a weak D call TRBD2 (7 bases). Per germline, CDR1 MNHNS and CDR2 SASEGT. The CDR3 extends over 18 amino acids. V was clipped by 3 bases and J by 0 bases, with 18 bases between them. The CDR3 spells CASSDTGRVFLAKNIQYF. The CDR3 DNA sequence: TGTGCCAGCAGTGATACAGGGAGGGTTTTCCTAGCCAAAAACATTCAGTACTTC.

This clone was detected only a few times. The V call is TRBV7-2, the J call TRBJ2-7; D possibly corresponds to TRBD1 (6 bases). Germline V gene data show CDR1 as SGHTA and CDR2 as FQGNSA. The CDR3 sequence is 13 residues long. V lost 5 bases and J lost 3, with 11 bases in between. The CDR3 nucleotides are TGTGCCAGCAGCGTACGGGACATCTACGAGCAGTACTTC. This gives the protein CASSVRDIYEQYF.

In nucleotides, the CDR3 is TGTGCCAGCAGCTTAAGCTTAGCGGGGTACTACGAGCAGTACTTC. This encodes CASSLSLAGYYEQYF. V is TRBV7-2 and J is TRBJ2-7, with 8 bases identical to TRBD2. This CDR3 is 15 amino acids long. Germline trimming cut 2 bases from V and 3 bases from J; bases unmatched to any gene: 6. CDR1 and CDR2 from the germline V gene are SGHTA and FQGNSA.